This entry lists 3 T cell receptor beta chains sequenced from one sample in a study of cytomegalovirus exposure and HLA in healthy donors. Using immunoSEQ multiplex PCR, the repertoire was profiled, and TCRdb retains in-frame clones only, with some absent. The data show 78,000 or so clones, 90% to 97% seen once. Sample: PBMCs. These receptors came from a man aged 18 to 29 in good health and CMV-seropositive.

V and J are TRBV10-3 and TRBJ2-4; the match to TRBD2 covers 7 bases. The germline gives CDR1 ENHRY, CDR2 SYGVKD. The CDR3 has 16 residues. J gave up 2 bases and V 2 bases, and 6 bases lay outside the gene matches. CDR3: CAISEVREDPKNIQYF. Written as DNA, the CDR3 is TGTGCCATCAGTGAGGTCCGGGAGGATCCCAAAAACATTCAGTACTTC.

The chain carries TRBV9 and TRBJ2-7; 7 bases align to TRBD2. CDR1 SGDLS and CDR2 YYNGEE come from the germline V gene. V was clipped by 2 bases and J by 2 bases; unmatched bases: 1. CDR3 length: 13 residues. This chain's CDR3 is CASSVGGTYEQYF. The CDR3 DNA reads TGTGCCAGCAGCGTGGGGGGGACCTACGAGCAGTACTTC.

This sequence joins TRBV4-1 and TRBJ1-5, with a weak D call TRBD1 (5 bases). Trimming stripped 3 bases from V and 8 bases from J, with 11 bases between. The CDR3 runs to 13 residues. The germline CDR1 and CDR2 sequences are MGHRA and YSYEKL. This CDR3 reads CASSQEGWEPQHF. The DNA for the CDR3 is TGCGCCAGCAGCCAGGAGGGGTGGGAGCCCCAGCATTTT.